These 2 T cell receptor beta chains were sequenced from one sample in a study of blood T cell repertoires in COVID-19. Clones were sequenced by immunoSEQ multiplex PCR, and TCRdb holds only the in-frame ones, with some missing. Here the sample spans 120,000 to 150,000 clones, over 70% being singletons. Sequences were obtained from peripheral blood. All receptors come from a man aged 50 to 60 who had recovered from COVID-19.

This chain joins TRBV6-5 and TRBJ2-5, with 9 bases fitting TRBD1. This CDR3 is built from 14 residues. Germline assignment: CDR1 MNHEY and CDR2 SVGAGI. After removal of 6 bases from V and 0 bases from J, the junction contained 2 bases not matched to a gene. CDR3 region: CASRTGGDQETQYF. The CDR3 DNA reads as TGTGCCAGCAGGACAGGGGGGGACCAAGAGACCCAGTACTTC.

The chain carries TRBV9 and TRBJ2-1; 10 bases map to TRBD2. The V and J ends lost 2 bases and 4 bases, in that order; junction bases with no gene match: 3. In germline, CDR1 is SGDLS, CDR2 YYNGEE. The CDR3 is 15 amino acids. CDR3 sequence: CASSVSSGGYNEQFF. The CDR3 nucleotides read TGTGCCAGCAGCGTCTCTAGCGGGGGTTACAATGAGCAGTTCTTC.